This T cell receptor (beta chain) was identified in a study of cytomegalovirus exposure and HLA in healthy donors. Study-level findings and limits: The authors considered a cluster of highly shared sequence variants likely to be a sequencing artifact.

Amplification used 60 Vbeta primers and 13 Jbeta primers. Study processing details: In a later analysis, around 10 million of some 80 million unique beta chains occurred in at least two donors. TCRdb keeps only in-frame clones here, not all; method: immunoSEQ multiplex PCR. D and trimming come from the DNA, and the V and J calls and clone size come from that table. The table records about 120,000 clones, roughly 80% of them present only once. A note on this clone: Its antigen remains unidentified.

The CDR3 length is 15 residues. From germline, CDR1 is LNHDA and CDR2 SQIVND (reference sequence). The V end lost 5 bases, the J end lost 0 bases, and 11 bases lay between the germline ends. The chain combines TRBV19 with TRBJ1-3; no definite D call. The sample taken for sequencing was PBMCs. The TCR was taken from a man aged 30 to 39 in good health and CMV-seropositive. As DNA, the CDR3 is TGTGCCAGTAGTCCTCTCAAGAGCTCTGGAAACACCATATATTTT. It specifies CASSPLKSSGNTIYF.